The T cell receptor (beta chain) under discussion was sequenced for a study of post-analysis software for immune sequencing data. Study context: Progressive-relapsing, secondary progressive and relapsing-remitting multiple sclerosis were among the disease courses included.

The library was made from cDNA and included unique molecular identifiers. The source material, roughly 0.9 to 11 million T cells, gave rise to 400,000 to 550,000 cDNA molecules. TCRdb itself ran the PCR reads through MiXCR, one entry per CDR3 protein. The sample shows roughly 650,000 distinct CDR3 sequences, 55% to 60% of them seen only once. Broader study findings: When the samples were clustered directly with F measure, those that had been prepared in the same batch showed strong co-clustering. Comparison of patients with controls showed 4 to 6 TRBV segments more frequent in patients, TRBV5-6, TRBV5-1 and TRBV20-1 among them. Controls' normalized Chao1 diversity significantly exceeded that of multiple sclerosis patients.

The CDR3 sequence is 14 residues long. From germline, CDR1 is MGHRA and CDR2 YSYEKL. The V gene lost 0 bases and the J gene lost 5 bases, with 8 bases spanning the gap. Comment on this clonotype: No antigen is known for it.

This sequence joins TRBV4-1 and TRBJ1-5, with unresolved D. This sequence originates from a girl aged 2 to 10 with multiple sclerosis. The sequenced sample was blood. The CDR3 loop reads CASSQELSDQPQHF. In nucleotides, the CDR3 is TGCGCCAGCAGCCAAGAGTTGTCGGATCAGCCCCAGCATTTT.